The rows below give T cell receptor beta chains drawn from one sample of a study of blood T cell repertoires in COVID-19. Libraries were prepared by immunoSEQ multiplex PCR; TCRdb keeps only in-frame clonotypes and omits some of them. The data contain 290,000 or so clones, roughly 92% of them singletons. Sequences were obtained from peripheral blood. These TCRs come from a woman under 40 with COVID-19, enrolled during active disease. The CDR3 runs from the conserved cysteine through the conserved F or W. A D gene is named only where the DNA matches it firmly. Clone size is not always given. Where it is, it says once, few, many or a class for expanded clones.

V	J	size	length	D	DNA	CDR3
TRBV9	TRBJ2-3	NA	17	TRBD2	TGTGCCAGCAGCTTCCGGGGTAGCGGGAGGCAAGCAGATACGCAGTATTTT	CASSFRGSGRQADTQYF
TRBV29-1	TRBJ2-1	NA	14	NA	TGCAGCGTCTTCGGACTCCTCACCTACAATGAGCAGTTCTTC	CSVFGLLTYNEQFF
TRBV2	TRBJ1-2	NA	14	NA	TGTGCCAGCAGTGACTCTGGGGGCACCTATGGCTACACCTTC	CASSDSGGTYGYTF
TRBV5-4	TRBJ2-5	NA	15	NA	TGTGCCAGCAGCTTGCAGGGGGGTCTACAAGAGACCCAGTACTTC	CASSLQGGLQETQYF
TRBV5-4	TRBJ2-5	NA	15	NA	TGTGCCAGCAGTTTCGCGCCCGGGAAGGAAGAGACCCAGTACTTC	CASSFAPGKEETQYF
TRBV6-5	TRBJ1-4	NA	15	NA	TGTGCCAGCAGTCCCCTGGGCAGTTTTAATGAAAAACTGTTTTTT	CASSPLGSFNEKLFF
TRBV5-1	TRBJ2-7	NA	14	TRBD1	TGCGCCAGCAGCCCAGGGGACAGTTACTACGAGCAGTACTTC	CASSPGDSYYEQYF
TRBV5-6	TRBJ2-7	NA	16	TRBD2	TGTGCCAGCAGCGCTACATCTAGCGGGAGTGCCTACGAGCAGTACTTC	CASSATSSGSAYEQYF
TRBV7-2	TRBJ2-1	NA	15	NA	TGTGCCAGCAGCTCACTAAGATTCTCCTACAATGAGCAGTTCTTC	CASSSLRFSYNEQFF
TRBV15	TRBJ1-1	once	15	TRBD1	TGTGCCACCAGCGGCCGGGACAGGGGGAACACTGAAGCTTTCTTT	CATSGRDRGNTEAFF